Following are 18 T cell receptor beta chains from one sample sequenced in a study of tumor-infiltrating lymphocytes in oesophageal squamous cell carcinoma. TCRdb redid the calling of the PCR reads with MiXCR, one entry per CDR3 protein. This table has about 10,000 distinct CDR3 sequences, roughly three fifths appearing once. The sample consisted of esophageal tumor tissue. The receptors derive from a male donor with esophageal squamous cell carcinoma.

This clonotype was seen at least ten times. J is TRBJ2-1 and V is TRBV19, with D possibly TRBD1 on 6 matching bases. This CDR3 has 14 residues. From germline, CDR1 is LNHDA and CDR2 SQIVND (reference sequence). Between the trimmed V and J ends, which lost 6 bases and 0 bases, there was a span of 9 bases. The CDR3 loop reads CASRGARSYNEQFF. The CDR3 DNA is TGTGCCAGTAGGGGGGCGCGCTCCTACAATGAGCAGTTCTTC.

In the case of this clonotype: The junction departs from germline at one end; a sequencing error may be responsible. The chain's CDR3 is CASSRDGANSPLHF. The DNA for the CDR3 is TGTGCCAGCAGCAGGGACGGTGCTAATTCACCCCTCCACTTC. The chain couples TRBV7-2 to TRBJ2-5; D may be TRBD1 or TRBD2 (5 bases each). The CDR3 loop spans 14 amino acids. CDR1 is SGHTA, CDR2 FQGNSA, per germline.

V is TRBV5-6 and J is TRBJ2-2, with a weak D call TRBD2 (5 bases). The CDR3 sequence is 15 residues long. The germline V and J ends were trimmed by 4 bases and 0 bases, with 10 bases remaining between them. Germline V gene data show CDR1 as SGHDT and CDR2 as YYEEEE. The CDR3 is CASSRGSTNTGELFF. Here the CDR3 DNA reads TGTGCCAGCAGCCGAGGGAGTACGAACACCGGGGAGCTGTTTTTT.

At least ten counts were recorded for this clonotype. This rearrangement joins TRBV11-3 to TRBJ1-6; no definite D call. The CDR3 extends over 15 amino acids. The V gene lost 5 bases and the J gene lost 7 bases, with 15 bases spanning the gap. Germline assignment: CDR1 SGHNT and CDR2 YENEEA. CDR3 sequence: CASSRRVGANSPLHF. CDR3 nucleotides: TGTGCCAGCAGCCGGAGGGTAGGCGCCAATTCACCCCTCCACTTT.

J is TRBJ2-3 and V is TRBV7-3; tentative D call: TRBD2 (6 bases). This CDR3 region has 13 residues. The V and J ends lost 7 bases and 0 bases respectively, with 8 bases between them. Germline-derived CDR1 and CDR2 are SGHTA and FQGTGA. DNA of the CDR3: TGTGCCAGCAAGAGCGGGAGCACAGATACGCAGTATTTT. Its protein product is CASKSGSTDTQYF. The variable domain in full, with the rest retrieved from reference TRBV7-3 and TRBJ2-3, is GAGVSQTPSNKVTEKGKYVELRCDPISGHTALYWYRQSLGQGPEFLIYFQGTGAADDSGLPNDRFFAVRPEGSVSTLKIQRTERGDSAVYLCASKSGSTDTQYFGPGTRLTVL.

As DNA, the CDR3 is TGTGCCAGCAGACTAGCGGGAGGGAACAATGAGCAGTTCTTC. Encoded protein: CASRLAGGNNEQFF. The chain employs TRBV7-3 and TRBJ2-1; 13 nucleotides align to TRBD2. The trim removed 6 bases at V and 5 bases at J, leaving 1 base unmatched. The CDR3 spans 14 residues. CDR1 SGHTA and CDR2 FQGTGA come from the germline V gene.

V usage is TRBV29-1 and J usage is TRBJ2-1; 7 bases match TRBD1. The CDR3 spans 15 residues. Germline V lookup: CDR1 SQVTM, CDR2 ANQGSEA. V shed 0 bases, J shed 4 bases, and the junction held 6 bases outside the gene matches. The CDR3 here is CSVEELWGQYNEQFF. CDR3 nucleotides: TGCAGCGTTGAAGAACTTTGGGGACAGTACAATGAGCAGTTCTTC.

The V and J genes are TRBV7-9 and TRBJ2-6; no clear D gene. The DNA end lines up better with TRBJ2-5; the J call may be wrong. Looked up from germline, CDR1 is SEHNR and CDR2 is FQNEAQ (reference sequence). The CDR3 runs 13 residues. CDR3 residues: CASSSRLQETQYF. The CDR3 region has the DNA TGTGCCAGCAGCTCACGACTCCAAGAGACCCAGTACTTC.

By proportion, this clonotype is medium-sized (0.01 to 0.1%). This chain joins TRBV6-1 and TRBJ2-3; the match to TRBD1 covers 7 bases. CDR1 and CDR2 from the germline V gene are MNHNS and SASEGT. The CDR3 contains 13 residues. Losses at the gene ends were 8 bases for V and 3 bases for J; bases not matched to a gene: 5. CDR3 in amino acids: CASGRDSTDTQYF. CDR3 coding DNA: TGTGCCAGCGGCCGGGACAGTACAGATACGCAGTATTTT.

The chain couples TRBV7-2 to TRBJ2-3; D remains ambiguous. TRBJ1-1 explains the end of the DNA better; the J call may be wrong. CDR1 and CDR2 (germline): SGHTA, FQGNSA. The CDR3 totals 14 residues. The CDR3 bases are TGTGCCAGCAGCCTTATGCATAAGAACACTGAAGCTTTCTTT. Translated: CASSLMHKNTEAFF.

V usage is TRBV10-2 and J usage is TRBJ2-7, with a possible D match to TRBD2 (6 bases). Near its end, the DNA agrees better with TRBJ2-5, so the J call may be wrong. The CDR3 length is 15 residues. Germline assignment: CDR1 WSHSY and CDR2 SAAADI. CDR3 bases: TGCGCCAGCAGTCAAGAGGCGGGGATGTCGAAGACCCAGTACTTC. Translation gives CASSQEAGMSKTQYF.

This clonotype is termed medium-sized (0.01 to 0.1%). The rearrangement links TRBV28 to TRBJ2-3; the D gene could be TRBD1 or TRBD2 (5 bases each). Trimming took 4 bases from V and 4 from J, leaving 18 bases between them. CDR1 MDHEN and CDR2 SYDVKM come from the germline V gene. This CDR3 spans 16 amino acids. CDR3 protein: CASSSLWLEGPDTQYF. The CDR3 region has the DNA TGTGCCAGCAGTTCCCTTTGGTTAGAGGGGCCAGATACGCAGTATTTT.

In the case of this clonotype: Since the CDR3 does not end with the conserved phenylalanine or tryptophan, this likely comes from a read error. The chain uses TRBV28 and TRBJ2-5; no definite D call. Near its end, the DNA agrees better with TRBJ2-6, so the J call may be wrong. This CDR3 is 15 amino acids long. Germline CDR1 MDHEN, CDR2 SYDVKM. The chain's CDR3 is CASSPGSAGANVLTI. Here the CDR3 DNA reads TGTGCCAGCAGCCCAGGTTCTGCTGGGGCCAACGTCCTGACTATC.

This chain uses TRBV7-8 with TRBJ2-7; 15 bases match TRBD2. The germline V gene has CDR1 SGHVS and CDR2 FQNEAQ. V lost 1 base and J lost 4; bases outside the gene matches: 14. The CDR3 covers 20 residues. The CDR3 DNA sequence: TGTGCCAGCAGCTTAGGGGGGCCTGGGACTAGCGGGAGGAGGGGTTACGAGCAGTACTTC. This gives the protein CASSLGGPGTSGRRGYEQYF.

The CDR3 sequence is CASSPHRTTDTQFF. The CDR3 DNA follows: TGTGCCAGCAGTCCTCATCGAACCACAGATACGCAGTTCTTC. The J gene is TRBJ2-1, the V gene TRBV27; D ambiguous. The CDR3 extends over 14 amino acids. Germline V gene data show CDR1 as MNHEY and CDR2 as SMNVEV (reference sequence). V lost 5 bases, J lost 12 bases, and 20 bases lay in between.

This sequence joins TRBV7-6 and TRBJ1-3; 7 bases align to TRBD1. The CDR3 runs to 17 residues. Germline V CDR1 and CDR2: SGHVS, FNYEAQ. J was trimmed by 2 bases and V by 1 base; bases with no gene match: 8. CDR3 sequence: CASSLGQGFGTGNTIYF. For the CDR3, the DNA is TGTGCCAGCAGCTTAGGACAGGGATTTGGGACTGGAAACACCATATATTTT.

J is TRBJ1-2 and V is TRBV7-2, with D unclear. The CDR3 spans 14 residues. Deletions cut 4 bases from V and 8 bases from J, with 17 bases between. Germline V gene data show CDR1 as SGHTA and CDR2 as FQGNSA. The CDR3 reads CASSSDYTIAGYTF. The DNA of the CDR3 is TGTGCCAGCAGCTCCGACTATACGATAGCGGGCTACACCTTC.

The rearrangement joins TRBV7-6 to TRBJ2-1; TRBD1 matches 9 bases. This CDR3 is built from 15 residues. J lost 3 bases, V lost 4 bases, and 4 bases had no gene match. Germline CDR1 is SGHVS and CDR2 is FNYEAQ. Written as DNA, the CDR3 is TGTGCCAGCAGCTCGGGACAGGGAGACTACAATGAGCAGTTCTTC. Its translation: CASSSGQGDYNEQFF. Together with reference TRBV7-6 and TRBJ2-1, the CDR3 gives the full variable domain: GAGVSQSPRYKVTKRGQDVALRCDPISGHVSLYWYRQALGQGPEFLTYFNYEAQQDKSGLPNDRFSAERPEGSISTLTIQRTEQRDSAMYRCASSSGQGDYNEQFFGPGTRLTVL.